These T cell receptor beta chains were read from a single sample in a study of molecular identifiers for immune sequencing clone quantification. From the PCR reads, TCRdb called clonotypes with MiXCR, one entry per CDR3 protein. The sample holds about 65,000 distinct CDR3 sequences, over 15% seen once. The sample consisted of naive CD8+ T cells from blood, with Jurkat cell RNA spiked in. These receptors were obtained from a human donor in good health. Some libraries in this study had Jurkat cell RNA spiked in. Both conserved end residues are part of each CDR3. The D gene is left open where the match is weak. Clone size is not always given. Where it is, it says once, few, many or a class for expanded clones.

J: TRBJ2-6
size: many
V: TRBV7-3
D: .
DNA: TGTGCCAGCAGCTTAAATCAGGGGCTCTCTGGGGCCAACGTCCTGACTTTC
CDR3: CASSLNQGLSGANVLTF

J: TRBJ2-3
size: many
V: TRBV12-3/TRBV12-4
D: .
DNA: TGTGCCAGCAGTTGGACTGGAGATACGCAGTATTTT
CDR3: CASSWTGDTQYF

J: TRBJ1-4
size: many
V: TRBV25-1
D: TRBD1
DNA: TGTGCCAGCAGCAACACCCCAGACAGGGTGTTGGATGAAAAACTGTTTTTT
CDR3: CASSNTPDRVLDEKLFF

J: TRBJ1-5
size: many
V: TRBV28
D: .
DNA: TGTGCCAGCACTCCCGAAGACGGGACTAATCAGCCCCAGCATTTT
CDR3: CASTPEDGTNQPQHF

J: TRBJ1-4
size: .
V: TRBV7-5
D: .
DNA: .
CDR3: CISVPAPSDREVEKLFF

J: TRBJ2-7
size: many
V: TRBV6-1
D: .
DNA: TGTGCCAGCAGTGAAGAATGGACACGTGCCTACGAGCAGTACTTC
CDR3: CASSEEWTRAYEQYF

J: TRBJ2-1
size: .
V: TRBV10-2
D: .
DNA: TGCGCCAGCAGTGAGTCGGGTTGGGGTGAGCAGTTCTTC
CDR3: CASSESGWGEQFF

J: TRBJ2-1
size: many
V: TRBV13
D: TRBD2
DNA: TGTGCCAGCAGCTTGGCGGGAGAGAATGAGCAGTTCTTC
CDR3: CASSLAGENEQFF

J: TRBJ1-4
size: many
V: TRBV30
D: .
DNA: TGTGCCTGGAGTGTTTGGCAGGGTCGGGATGAAAAACTGTTTTTT
CDR3: CAWSVWQGRDEKLFF

J: TRBJ2-7
size: .
V: TRBV14
D: .
DNA: TGTGCCAGCAGCCAGTTTGTGGGATACGAGCAGTACTTC
CDR3: CASSQFVGYEQYF

J: TRBJ2-7
size: many
V: TRBV27
D: .
DNA: TGTGCCAGCAGCATGGGGCCGGGACCCAACGAGCAGTACTTC
CDR3: CASSMGPGPNEQYF

J: TRBJ2-3
size: many
V: TRBV27
D: .
DNA: TGTGCCAGCGCCTGGGGGACCCGCCGCACAGATACGCAGTATTTT
CDR3: CASAWGTRRTDTQYF

J: TRBJ1-6
size: .
V: TRBV28
D: TRBD1
DNA: TGTGCCAGCAGTTTACTCTTCGAGGTGGACAGGGGCTATAATTCACCCCTCCACTTT
CDR3: CASSLLFEVDRGYNSPLHF

J: TRBJ2-7
size: many
V: TRBV28
D: .
DNA: TGTGCCAGCAGTTTTGAGACAGGACCCTACGAGCAGTACTTC
CDR3: CASSFETGPYEQYF

J: TRBJ1-5
size: many
V: TRBV6-6
D: .
DNA: TGTGCCAGCAGTTATACAGCTAGCAATCAGCCCCAGCATTTT
CDR3: CASSYTASNQPQHF

J: TRBJ2-7
size: .
V: TRBV11-2
D: TRBD2
DNA: TGTGCCAGCAGCTCCCGGACTAGCGGGAGATTCTACGAGCAGTACTTC
CDR3: CASSSRTSGRFYEQYF

J: TRBJ1-1
size: many
V: TRBV29-1
D: .
DNA: TGCAGCGTTGAAGTCAGGGCGGACACTGAAGCTTTCTTT
CDR3: CSVEVRADTEAFF

J: TRBJ2-7
size: many
V: TRBV7-9
D: .
DNA: TGTGCCAGCAGCGCATTAGGCGGTCACGAGCAGTACTTC
CDR3: CASSALGGHEQYF

J: TRBJ2-3
size: .
V: TRBV3-1
D: .
DNA: TGTGCCAGCAGCCAAGTGGACAGCACAGATACGCAGTATTTT
CDR3: CASSQVDSTDTQYF

J: TRBJ2-2
size: many
V: TRBV2
D: TRBD2
DNA: TGTGCCAGCAGCGGACTAGCTACGAACACCGGGGAGCTGTTTTTT
CDR3: CASSGLATNTGELFF

J: TRBJ1-3
size: many
V: TRBV9
D: .
DNA: TGTGCCAGCAGCGTCGGTCTGAGCCGGTCTGGAAACACCATATATTTT
CDR3: CASSVGLSRSGNTIYF

J: TRBJ2-5
size: .
V: TRBV7-9
D: .
DNA: TGTGCCAGCAGCTTCTCAGGGGGGCGGGAGTACTTC
CDR3: CASSFSGGREYF

J: TRBJ2-1
size: .
V: TRBV6-2/TRBV6-3
D: TRBD2
DNA: TGTGCCAGCAGTTCCCAGGGACTAACGGGACCAGAAACCTACAATGAGCAGTTCTTC
CDR3: CASSSQGLTGPETYNEQFF

J: TRBJ2-5
size: .
V: TRBV10-2
D: .
DNA: TGCGCCAGCGGGGGGCCGCCCCGGTTTGTGGAGACCCAGTACTTC
CDR3: CASGGPPRFVETQYF

J: TRBJ2-1
size: few
V: TRBV5-5
D: .
DNA: TGTGCCAGCAGCTTGGACGCAGGAATCGGGGGTCACTACAATGAGCAGTTCTTC
CDR3: CASSLDAGIGGHYNEQFF

J: TRBJ2-7
size: many
V: TRBV7-9
D: .
DNA: TGTGCCAGCAGCCCCAGCCGGACACCTTTAACCTACGAGCAGTACTTC
CDR3: CASSPSRTPLTYEQYF

J: TRBJ2-7
size: many
V: TRBV11-2
D: .
DNA: TGTGCCAGCAGCTTAGGGGCTGGGCCGTACGAGCAGTACTTC
CDR3: CASSLGAGPYEQYF

J: TRBJ2-5
size: many
V: TRBV6-6
D: .
DNA: TGTGCCAGCAGCCCGGGGAGTCAAGAGACCCAGTACTTC
CDR3: CASSPGSQETQYF

J: TRBJ2-7
size: many
V: TRBV7-2
D: .
DNA: TGTGCCAGCAGCTCTACCTACGAGCAGTACTTC
CDR3: CASSSTYEQYF

J: TRBJ2-4
size: many
V: TRBV7-9
D: .
DNA: TGTGCCAGCAGCTTAGTTCGGACCGTAAACATTCAGTACTTC
CDR3: CASSLVRTVNIQYF

J: TRBJ2-7
size: .
V: TRBV27
D: .
DNA: TGTGCCAGCAGTCTAAAGGGATGGGGCGAGCAGTACTTC
CDR3: CASSLKGWGEQYF

J: TRBJ2-3
size: many
V: TRBV4-3
D: .
DNA: TGCGCCAGCAGCCACGGGAGTACGGATACGCAGTATTTT
CDR3: CASSHGSTDTQYF

J: TRBJ2-1
size: .
V: TRBV20-1
D: TRBD2
DNA: TGCAGTGCTCTCACGGGGGGAGGTGAGCAGTTCTTC
CDR3: CSALTGGGEQFF

J: TRBJ1-4
size: many
V: TRBV4-1
D: .
DNA: TGCGCCAGCAGCCAAGATCTAGAAAAACTGTTTTTT
CDR3: CASSQDLEKLFF

J: TRBJ2-1
size: many
V: TRBV20-1
D: .
DNA: TGCAGTGCTAGAGTACCCGGCAAAGGGTACAATGAGCAGTTCTTC
CDR3: CSARVPGKGYNEQFF

J: TRBJ2-3
size: once
V: TRBV28
D: TRBD2
DNA: TGTGCCAGCAGTTTCCCAAGCGGGAGGAACATAGATACGCGGTATTTT
CDR3: CASSFPSGRNIDTRYF

J: TRBJ2-7
size: many
V: TRBV20-1
D: .
DNA: TGCAGTGCCCACCCGGGTGGCTACGAGCAGTACTTC
CDR3: CSAHPGGYEQYF

J: TRBJ2-1
size: few
V: TRBV7-9
D: TRBD2
DNA: TGTGCCAGCCGGCCCCAGGGTAGCGGGAGATTGGTGCAGTTCTTC
CDR3: CASRPQGSGRLVQFF

J: TRBJ2-3
size: many
V: TRBV28
D: TRBD2
DNA: TGTGCCAGCAGGTTCGAGGCCGGGACTATACAGGATACGCAGTATTTT
CDR3: CASRFEAGTIQDTQYF

J: TRBJ2-7
size: many
V: TRBV29-1
D: TRBD1
DNA: TGCAGCGTTGACGGTGGGACAGATTCTTCCTACGAGCAGTACTTC
CDR3: CSVDGGTDSSYEQYF

J: TRBJ1-5
size: many
V: TRBV5-5
D: .
DNA: TGTGCCAGCAGCCCATGGCTAGCGGGGCGGGAAAATCAGCCCCAGCATTTT
CDR3: CASSPWLAGRENQPQHF

J: TRBJ2-7
size: few
V: TRBV27
D: TRBD2
DNA: TGTGCCTGCAGTTTATCTTCCGGGGGGGCCTCCTACGAGCAGTACTTC
CDR3: CACSLSSGGASYEQYF

J: TRBJ2-3
size: few
V: TRBV19
D: .
DNA: TGTGCCAGTAGTAACCTTCTGGGGAATACGCAGTATTTT
CDR3: CASSNLLGNTQYF

J: TRBJ2-7
size: many
V: TRBV7-2
D: .
DNA: TGTGCCTCAGCAGCTGGCCACGAGCAGTACTTC
CDR3: CASAAGHEQYF

J: TRBJ2-3
size: many
V: TRBV28
D: .
DNA: TGTGCCAGCAGTCTCACAGATACGCAGTATTTT
CDR3: CASSLTDTQYF

J: TRBJ2-7
size: many
V: TRBV20-1
D: TRBD2
DNA: TGCAGTGCTAGAGAGGTTGGTAGCGGGAGCTCCTACGAGCAGTACTTC
CDR3: CSAREVGSGSSYEQYF

J: TRBJ2-7
size: few
V: TRBV20-1
D: TRBD2
DNA: TGCAGTGCTCTCGGGACTAGCTTCCCCTACGAGCAGTACTTC
CDR3: CSALGTSFPYEQYF

J: TRBJ2-1
size: many
V: TRBV11-1
D: .
DNA: TGTGCCAGCAGCCCACTGCACTTGTACAATGAGCAGTTCTTC
CDR3: CASSPLHLYNEQFF